Detailed here is one TCR beta chain. Stated time point: patch test 2, 6 weeks after DPC sensitization. The treatment is: therapeutic diphenylcyclopropenone sensitization with weekly scalp DPC. TCRdb recomputed calls from the RACE reads with MiXCR, one row per CDR3 protein. The data contain more than 85,000 distinct CDR3 sequences, 9.5% to 12% of them singletons. The V gene's germline CDR1 is SGHVS and CDR2 FQNEAQ. The CDR3 runs 12 residues. V was pared by 8 bases and J by 4 bases, with 9 bases between. This sample is part of a study of human T cells and chemical hapten exposure. Sequences were derived from whole blood, sampled in connection with sensitization to the hapten diphenylcyclopropenone (DPC). The receptor comes from a middle-aged man with alopecia areata. Some clones in this sample may be carry-over from other donors' samples. This chain connects TRBV7-8 to TRBJ2-1; D gene uncertain. The CDR3 region is CASGGMYNEQFF. CDR3 nucleotide sequence: TGTGCCAGCGGTGGGATGTACAATGAGCAGTTCTTC.